The 8 T cell receptor beta chains listed next were all sequenced from one sample in a study of naive and memory T cell subsets. Both TRBC1 and TRBC2 were covered by a beta constant-region primer of two equimolar oligonucleotides. Ligated cDNA was amplified by four rounds of PCR with nested alpha and beta constant-region primers and SP2. Each CDR3 protein is one row after TCRdb ran MiXCR on the UMI-ligation and nested PCR reads. The sample holds under 3,500 distinct CDR3 sequences, roughly 5.2% seen once. Sequencing was done on a sample of CD4+ TEMRA cells from blood. Subset given: effector memory re-expressing CD45RA, CD45RA+ CD27-. The receptors derive from a human donor in good health.

This clonotype has ten or more counts. V and J are TRBV28 and TRBJ1-2; 9 bases are shared with TRBD1. Trimming at V came to 6 bases and at J to 8 bases, leaving 10 bases not matched to a gene. Germline values: CDR1 MDHEN, CDR2 SYDVKM. The CDR3 runs to 14 residues. This chain's CDR3 is CASRLDRGRPGYTF. Written as DNA, the CDR3 is TGTGCCAGCAGATTGGACAGGGGAAGACCAGGCTACACCTTC.

In this sample, this clonotype is medium-sized. This chain links TRBV18 with TRBJ2-6; D call uncertain. The V gene's germline CDR1 is KGHSH and CDR2 LQKENI. V was shortened by 4 bases and J by 0 bases, with 4 bases between the two germline ends. The CDR3 has 14 residues. CDR3 loop: CASSRGSGANVLTF. The CDR3 DNA reads as TGTGCCAGCTCACGAGGCTCTGGGGCCAACGTCCTGACTTTC.

In this sample, this clonotype turned up many times. V and J are TRBV13 and TRBJ2-3, with 11 bases lining up with TRBD2. Unmatched junction bases numbered 8, after V lost 5 bases and J lost 1 base. In germline, CDR1 is PRHDT, CDR2 FYEKMQ (reference sequence). The CDR3 covers 17 residues. The CDR3 loop is CASSERLGLAGTDTQYF. The CDR3 nucleotides read TGTGCCAGCAGCGAAAGACTGGGACTAGCGGGCACAGATACGCAGTATTTT.

This clonotype was seen repeatedly, ten times or more. V is TRBV20-1 and J is TRBJ1-6, with D uncertain. Germline CDR1 and CDR2: DFQATT and SNEGSKA (reference sequence). V was shortened by 5 bases and J by 8 bases, with 16 bases between the two germline ends. This CDR3 region has 14 residues. The CDR3 coding sequence is TGCAGTGCTGAAGAGGGCCTGTTGGATTCACCCCTCCACTTT. It translates to CSAEEGLLDSPLHF.

This clonotype is medium-sized (0.01 to 0.1%) in the sample. The chain is built from TRBV30 and TRBJ1-4, with D uncertain. CDR1 is GTSNPN, CDR2 SVGIG, per germline (reference sequence). The CDR3 loop spans 11 amino acids. Trimming left V 2 bases short and J 8 bases short, with 6 bases between. The CDR3 DNA follows: TGTGCCTGGAGTATTTGGGAAAAACTGTTTTTT. This encodes CAWSIWEKLFF.

This clonotype was picked up many times. This chain connects TRBV7-6 to TRBJ2-5; D not resolved. This CDR3 comprises 12 residues. Germline values: CDR1 SGHVS, CDR2 FNYEAQ. Trimming pared 1 base from V and 7 bases from J, leaving 7 bases between. CDR3: CASSLGSGTQYF. The DNA for the CDR3 is TGTGCCAGCAGCTTAGGATCGGGGACCCAGTACTTC.

This clonotype has only a few counts. V gene TRBV5-1 combines with J gene TRBJ1-6, with D possibly being TRBD1 (5 bases). There are 14 residues in the CDR3. The ends were cut back, 3 bases at V and 7 bases at J, with 11 bases in the middle. Per germline, CDR1 SGHRS and CDR2 YFSETQ. CDR3 coding DNA: TGCGCCAGCAGCTCCCAGGGTGGGAATTCACCCCTCCACTTT. Translated, it gives CASSSQGGNSPLHF.

Within the sample, this clonotype is medium-sized (0.01 to 0.1%). V usage is TRBV5-5 and J usage is TRBJ2-1; perhaps TRBD2 as D (7 bases). With 6 bases removed from V and 5 bases from J, the gap between germline ends came to 18 bases. This CDR3 spans 15 amino acids. Germline V lookup: CDR1 SGHKS, CDR2 YYEKEE (reference sequence). The CDR3 nucleotides read TGTGCCAGCAAGGGGGAGGGCTCCGGCCACAATGAGCAGTTCTTC. It yields the protein CASKGEGSGHNEQFF.